This T cell receptor (beta chain) was captured in a study of spatial heterogeneity in lung cancer. Time point: sample taken at primary tumor resection. Whole RNA, isolated from tumor, nontumor lung or frozen PBMC, was sequenced without prior sorting. Donors were about 70 untreated early-stage non-small cell lung cancer patients. From the 5' RACE reads, TCRdb called clonotypes with MiXCR, one entry per CDR3 protein. The table includes about 45,000 distinct CDR3 sequences, about 13% detected once. Sequenced here: PBMCs, sampled at surgery. The receptor's source is a male donor with early-stage non-small cell lung cancer.

CDR3 protein: CASSLVRDEQFF. The CDR3 bases are TGTGCCAGCAGCTTAGTTCGGGATGAGCAGTTCTTC. The J gene is TRBJ2-1, the V gene TRBV7-9, with unresolved D. CDR1 and CDR2 from the germline V gene are SEHNR and FQNEAQ (reference sequence). With 1 base removed from V and 8 bases from J, the gap between germline ends came to 6 bases. The CDR3 consists of 12 residues.